This T cell receptor (beta chain) comes out of a study of cytomegalovirus exposure and HLA in healthy donors. With respect to this clone: What it binds is unknown.

13 Jbeta primers and 60 Vbeta primers were used for the PCR. TCRdb's copy holds only in-frame clones and misses some; the assay was immunoSEQ multiplex PCR. This repertoire shows approximately 190,000 clones, roughly four fifths found once; its top ten account for about 3.5%. Study observations and caveats: TCR beta sequences numbering around 15,000 were associated with HLA alleles at 0.05 false discovery rate in a later analysis. Reported performance of the classifier showed diagnosis of cytomegalovirus status with high specificity and sensitivity. A cluster of highly shared sequence variants was likely a sequencing artifact.

The sequence was collected from a man in his forties in good health and CMV-seropositive. The sequencing sample was made of PBMCs.

The CDR3 DNA follows: TGTGCCAGCTCCCCCGGGACAGGGGGTAATTCACCCCTCCACTTT. This sequence encodes CASSPGTGGNSPLHF. The rearrangement uses TRBV18 and TRBJ1-6, with 11 positions matching TRBD1. CDR1 is KGHSH and CDR2 is LQKENI in the germline V gene. Germline trimming cut 6 bases from V and 6 bases from J; bases unmatched to any gene: 4. The CDR3 contains 15 residues.